Below are 7 T cell receptor beta chains sequenced from a single sample in a study of somatic mutations in cytotoxic T cells in rheumatoid arthritis. Here immunoSEQ multiplex PCR was the method, and the copy in TCRdb shows in-frame clones only, minus some. This sample yields 20,000 or so clones, of which around 79% are seen a single time; about 11% belongs to the top ten. The source material was CD8+ T cells sorted from blood. The source is a woman in her 50s in good health.

This clone came up once. The V and J genes are TRBV19 and TRBJ2-7; TRBD2 agrees at 7 bases. The germline gives CDR1 LNHDA, CDR2 SQIVND (reference sequence). V dropped 1 base and J dropped 2; count of bases not matched to a gene: 5. The CDR3 covers 15 residues. The CDR3 DNA reads TGTGCCAGTAGTATAGGTGCTAGCGGAACCTACGAGCAGTACTTC. This translates into CASSIGASGTYEQYF. Variable domain in full (rest from reference TRBV19 and TRBJ2-7): DGGITQSPKYLFRKEGQNVTLSCEQNLNHDAMYWYRQDPGQGLRLIYYSQIVNDFQKGDIAEGYSVSREKKESFPLTVTSAQKNPTAFYLCASSIGASGTYEQYFGPGTRLTVT.

The chain uses TRBV30 and TRBJ2-5; D is possibly TRBD1 (5 bases). Germline CDR1 reads GTSNPN; CDR2 reads SVGIG (reference sequence). The CDR3 is 13 residues long. Trimming took off 2 bases at V and 0 bases at J, with 7 bases between the two ends. The CDR3 loop reads CAWSTGYQETQYF. In DNA, the CDR3 is TGTGCCTGGAGTACAGGATACCAAGAGACCCAGTACTTC.

There are a few counts of this clone. The V gene is TRBV5-5, the J gene TRBJ2-4; 7 bases fit TRBD1. This CDR3 contains 17 residues. J gave up 0 bases and V 2 bases, and 8 bases lay outside the gene matches. CDR1 and CDR2 (germline): SGHKS, YYEKEE (reference sequence). CDR3: CASSLRTGGVAKNIQYF. In nucleotides, the CDR3 is TGTGCCAGCAGCTTAAGGACAGGCGGAGTAGCCAAAAACATTCAGTACTTC.

The chain joins TRBV18 to TRBJ2-1; 10 nucleotides line up with TRBD1. The J segment lost 10 bases and the V segment lost 4 bases, leaving 10 bases of the junction unmatched. The CDR3 loop spans 15 amino acids. CDR1 KGHSH and CDR2 LQKENI come from the germline V gene. Here the CDR3 DNA reads TGTGCCAGCTCACTATCCGGGACAGGGGTCCGCGAGCAGTTCTTC. Protein sequence: CASSLSGTGVREQFF.

This rearrangement joins TRBV2 to TRBJ2-7, with 11 nucleotides matching TRBD1. Germline V gene sequence: CDR1 SNHLY, CDR2 FYNNEI. This CDR3 has 12 amino acids. Trimming cost V 6 bases and J 13 bases; bases outside gene matches: 8. CDR3 protein: CASSGPDRGPYF. CDR3 DNA sequence: TGTGCCAGCAGCGGCCCGGACAGGGGGCCCTACTTC.

The rearrangement joins TRBV5-5 to TRBJ1-1; D gene uncertain. The V end lost 3 bases, the J end lost 1 base, and 10 bases lay between the germline ends. Germline V lookup: CDR1 SGHKS, CDR2 YYEKEE (reference sequence). This CDR3 contains 14 residues. The CDR3 spells CASSWAEWNTEAFF. CDR3 sequence (DNA): TGTGCCAGCAGCTGGGCGGAATGGAACACTGAAGCTTTCTTT.

CDR3 in amino acids: CASSLYDRGNTGELFF. DNA for the CDR3: TGTGCCAGCAGCTTGTATGACAGGGGGAACACCGGGGAGCTGTTTTTT. The rearrangement links TRBV5-5 to TRBJ2-2, with 8 positions matching TRBD1. The CDR3 totals 16 residues. The germline CDR1 and CDR2 sequences are SGHKS and YYEKEE (reference sequence). V gave up 1 base and J gave up 1 base; unmatched junction bases: 3.